This T cell receptor (beta chain) came from a study of blood T cells in healthy people across ages. Together with a sample-barcoded 5' primer, a J-beta primer mix was included in a second PCR lasting roughly 6 to 12 cycles. The yield of each sample was at least 2.5 million CDR3-containing paired-end reads. TCRdb ran MiXCR on the 5' RACE reads and lists one entry per CDR3 protein. The repertoire holds about 1.6 million distinct CDR3 sequences, with 30% to 40% as singletons. Study-level findings and limits: Versus aged donors, long-lived donors had higher diversity and more naive CD4+ cells. Older individuals had lower TCR beta diversity per million T cells (the decline was roughly linear).

Russia was home to the donors, healthy Caucasian individuals aged roughly 6 to 90. Trimming pared 0 bases from V and 5 bases from J, leaving 12 bases between. The CDR3 is 15 residues long. CDR1 SGHRS and CDR2 YFSETQ come from the germline V gene. In regard to this clonotype: Its antigen remains unidentified.

The receptor comes from a woman under 40 in good health. Specimen: blood. This chain connects TRBV5-1 to TRBJ2-1, with a tentative D call TRBD2 (5 bases). CDR3 sequence: CASSLVVAGDNEQFF. CDR3 nucleotide sequence: TGCGCCAGCAGCTTGGTAGTGGCCGGGGACAATGAGCAGTTCTTC.